The 2 T cell receptor beta chains presented below share a single source sample, sequenced in a study of blood T cell repertoires in COVID-19. Data came from immunoSEQ multiplex PCR; TCRdb stores just in-frame clones and leaves some out. The sample records more than 200,000 clones, roughly 87% being singletons. The source material was PBMCs or T cells enriched from blood (not recorded which). Receptors originate from a man younger than 45 who had recovered from COVID-19.

This sequence joins TRBV4-1 and TRBJ1-5; 7 bases are a match to TRBD1. Germline V CDR1 and CDR2: MGHRA, YSYEKL. This CDR3 has 17 residues. The ends lost 2 bases at V and 5 bases at J; junction bases unmatched: 12. The CDR3 DNA sequence: TGCGCCAGCAGCCAACGGCCCCGGGACAGACGAGATCAGCCCCAGCATTTT. This sequence encodes CASSQRPRDRRDQPQHF.

The genes are TRBV18 and TRBJ1-3, with D perhaps TRBD1 (6 bases). CDR1 and CDR2 (germline): KGHSH, LQKENI. CDR3 length: 14 amino acids. V lost 5 bases to trimming and J lost 4 bases, with 12 bases between them. CDR3 DNA sequence: TGTGCCAGCTCATCAACAGGGAACGGAAACACCATATATTTT. It is translated as CASSSTGNGNTIYF.